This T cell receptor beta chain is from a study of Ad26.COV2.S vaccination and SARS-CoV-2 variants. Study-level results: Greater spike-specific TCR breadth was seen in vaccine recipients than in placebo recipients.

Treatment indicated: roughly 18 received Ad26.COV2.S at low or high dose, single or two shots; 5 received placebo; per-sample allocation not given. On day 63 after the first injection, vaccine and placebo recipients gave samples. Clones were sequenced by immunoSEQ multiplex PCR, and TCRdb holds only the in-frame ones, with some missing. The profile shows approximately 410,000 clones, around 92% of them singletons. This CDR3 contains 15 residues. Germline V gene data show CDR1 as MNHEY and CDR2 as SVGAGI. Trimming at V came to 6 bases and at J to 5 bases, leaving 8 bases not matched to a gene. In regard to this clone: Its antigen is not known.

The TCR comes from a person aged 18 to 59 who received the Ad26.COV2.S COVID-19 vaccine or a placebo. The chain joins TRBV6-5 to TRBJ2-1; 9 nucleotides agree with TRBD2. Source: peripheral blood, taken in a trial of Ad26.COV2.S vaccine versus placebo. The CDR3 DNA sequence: TGTGCCAGCAGCGGGGAGACTAGCGGAAACAATGAGCAGTTCTTC. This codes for CASSGETSGNNEQFF.